This entry concerns a single T cell receptor beta chain. The sample comes from a study of Ad26.COV2.S vaccination and SARS-CoV-2 variants. The protocol was immunoSEQ multiplex PCR, while the TCRdb copy is restricted to in-frame clones and leaves out a portion. The table lists approximately 420,000 clones, about nine tenths of them singletons. Treatment denoted: about 20 received Ad26.COV2.S at low or high dose, single or two shots; about 5 received placebo; per-sample allocation not given. At day 63 after the first vaccine or placebo injection, samples were drawn. CDR3 size: 14 residues. V was cut by 3 bases and J by 0 bases, with 7 bases left in between. CDR1 and CDR2 from the germline V gene are KGHDR and SFDVKD.

The source material was peripheral blood, sampled in a trial of Ad26.COV2.S vaccine versus placebo. The V and J genes are TRBV24-1 and TRBJ1-2, with D unclear. The receptor comes from a person between 18 and 65 years old who received the Ad26.COV2.S COVID-19 vaccine or a placebo. The DNA of the CDR3 is TGTGCCACCAGTGATAGCGGCCCTAACTATGGCTACACCTTC. This translates into CATSDSGPNYGYTF.